This entry lists 7 T cell receptor beta chains sequenced from one sample in a study of vaccination effects on CD4 cells after COVID-19 (dated by TCRdb to 2021 to 2024). Which antigens these TCRs recognize remains unknown. The library was built by means of the immunoSEQ multiplex PCR assay. TCRdb stores this immuneACCESS table with in-frame sequences only. Part of the clones is absent; in the studies checked, under half of the shortfall reflects unresolved V genes, and no reason is known for the rest. For this sample there are over 65,000 clones; around 77% appear just once. About 1.9% of the sample is held by the ten biggest clonotypes. After around 11 days of culture, CD4+ T cells were isolated with the EasySep CD4+ T cell isolation kit. Sample: CD4+ T cells from PBMCs cultured without peptide, taken before COVID-19 vaccination. These receptors were obtained from a human donor who received a COVID-19 vaccine.

By share of the sample, this clone is medium-sized. The genes are TRBV15 and TRBJ2-7, with 11 bases aligning to TRBD1. Germline loops: CDR1 LNHNV, CDR2 YYDKDF (reference sequence). The CDR3 has 16 residues. After removal of 1 base from V and 7 bases from J, the junction contained 9 bases not matched to a gene. CDR3 residues: CATSRVSGQGAKEQYV. CDR3 nucleotides: TGTGCCACCAGCAGAGTTTCCGGACAGGGGGCTAAGGAGCAGTACGTC.

This chain connects TRBV7-3 to TRBJ1-1; 7 bases match TRBD1. V lost 2 bases, J lost 1 base, and 1 base stayed unmatched. Germline V gives CDR1 SGHTA, CDR2 FQGTGA. This CDR3 is built from 14 residues. The DNA for the CDR3 is TGTGCCAGCAGCTTAGACAGGGCGAACACTGAAGCTTTCTTT. It specifies CASSLDRANTEAFF.

This chain links TRBV6-5 with TRBJ2-3, with 11 positions matching TRBD2. The J segment lost 6 bases and the V segment lost 2 bases, leaving 1 base of the junction unmatched. The CDR3 runs 14 residues. Germline V CDR1 and CDR2: MNHEY, SVGAGI. CDR3 region: CASSYRTSGDTQYF. CDR3 bases: TGTGCCAGCAGTTACCGGACTAGCGGGGATACGCAGTATTTT.

The chain joins TRBV14 to TRBJ2-5; D not resolved. Germline V gene data show CDR1 as SGHDN and CDR2 as FVKESK. The CDR3 is 13 residues long. V was cut by 3 bases and J by 5 bases, with 10 bases left in between. The CDR3 DNA is TGTGCCAGCAGCCAGCAGACAATGGAGACCCAGTACTTC. It codes for CASSQQTMETQYF.

This chain joins TRBV19 and TRBJ2-6, with 12 bases matching TRBD1. After removal of 8 bases from V and 3 bases from J, the junction contained 14 bases not matched to a gene. Germline V lookup: CDR1 LNHDA, CDR2 SQIVND (reference sequence). The CDR3 runs to 19 residues. The CDR3 loop reads CASRPHFGTGGVGANVLTF. The CDR3 nucleotides read TGTGCCAGTCGCCCACACTTCGGGACAGGGGGCGTTGGGGCCAACGTCCTGACTTTC.

The chain is built from TRBV4-1 and TRBJ2-2; TRBD2 might be the D (5 bases). V was clipped by 0 bases and J by 6 bases, with 11 bases between them. The CDR3 is 15 amino acids. The V gene's germline CDR1 is MGHRA and CDR2 YSYEKL. The CDR3 loop is CASSQDLGVAGELFF. As DNA, the CDR3 is TGCGCCAGCAGCCAAGATCTCGGGGTGGCCGGGGAGCTGTTTTTT.

This clone was seen only a few times. The chain links TRBV5-4 to TRBJ2-3; D is perhaps TRBD1 or TRBD2 (5 bases each). V lost 4 bases and J 4 bases, leaving 16 bases between the germline ends. CDR3 length equals 15 residues. CDR1 SGHNT and CDR2 YYREEE come from the germline V gene (reference sequence). CDR3 nucleotide sequence: TGTGCCAGCAGCCCTGACTGGGGCGGGTCAGATACGCAGTATTTT. Translation: CASSPDWGGSDTQYF. The full variable domain, its missing parts supplied by reference TRBV5-4 and TRBJ2-3, is ETGVTQSPTHLIKTRGQQVTLRCSSQSGHNTVSWYQQALGQGPQFIFQYYREEENGRGNFPPRFSGLQFPNYSSELNVNALELDDSALYLCASSPDWGGSDTQYFGPGTRLTVL.